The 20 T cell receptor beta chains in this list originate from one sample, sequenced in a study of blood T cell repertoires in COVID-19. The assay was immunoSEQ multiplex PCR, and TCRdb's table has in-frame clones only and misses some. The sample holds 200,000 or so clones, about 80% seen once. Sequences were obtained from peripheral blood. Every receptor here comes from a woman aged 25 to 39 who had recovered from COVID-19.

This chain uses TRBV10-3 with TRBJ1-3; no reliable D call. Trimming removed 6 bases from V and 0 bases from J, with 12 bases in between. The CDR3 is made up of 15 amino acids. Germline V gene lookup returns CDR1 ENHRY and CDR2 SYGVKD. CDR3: CAISLTGASGNTIYF. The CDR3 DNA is TGTGCCATCAGCCTGACCGGAGCCTCTGGAAACACCATATATTTT.

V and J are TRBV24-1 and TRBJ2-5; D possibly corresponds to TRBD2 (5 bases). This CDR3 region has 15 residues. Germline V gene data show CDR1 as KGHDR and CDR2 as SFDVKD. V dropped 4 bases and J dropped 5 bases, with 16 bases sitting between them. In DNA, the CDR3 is TGTGCCACCAGTGAATTCAGACGGGAAAGGGAGACCCAGTACTTC. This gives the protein CATSEFRRERETQYF.

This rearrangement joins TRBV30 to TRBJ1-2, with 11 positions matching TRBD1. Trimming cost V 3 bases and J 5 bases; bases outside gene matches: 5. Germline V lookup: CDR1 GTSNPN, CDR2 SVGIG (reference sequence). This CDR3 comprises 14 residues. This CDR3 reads CAWSPGQGAYGYTF. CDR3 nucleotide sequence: TGTGCCTGGAGCCCCGGACAGGGGGCGTATGGCTACACCTTC.

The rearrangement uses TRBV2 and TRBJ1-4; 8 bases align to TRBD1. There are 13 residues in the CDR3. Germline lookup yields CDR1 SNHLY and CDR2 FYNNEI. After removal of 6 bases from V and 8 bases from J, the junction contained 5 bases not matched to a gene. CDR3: CASRTGEGEKLFF. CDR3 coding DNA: TGTGCCAGCAGGACAGGGGAAGGAGAAAAACTGTTTTTT.

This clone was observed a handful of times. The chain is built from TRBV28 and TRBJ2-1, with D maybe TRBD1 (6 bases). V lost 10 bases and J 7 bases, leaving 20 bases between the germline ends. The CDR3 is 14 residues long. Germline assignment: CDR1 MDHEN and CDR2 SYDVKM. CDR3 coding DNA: TGTGCCACCCGGGGCAGGGGCGTGATAAATGAGCAGTTCTTC. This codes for CATRGRGVINEQFF.

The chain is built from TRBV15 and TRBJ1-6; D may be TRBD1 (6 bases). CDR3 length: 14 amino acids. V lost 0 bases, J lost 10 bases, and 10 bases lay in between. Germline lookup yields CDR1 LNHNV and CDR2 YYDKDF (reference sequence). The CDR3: CATSRDRGGSPLHF. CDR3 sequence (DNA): TGTGCCACCAGCAGAGACAGGGGAGGGTCACCCCTCCACTTT.

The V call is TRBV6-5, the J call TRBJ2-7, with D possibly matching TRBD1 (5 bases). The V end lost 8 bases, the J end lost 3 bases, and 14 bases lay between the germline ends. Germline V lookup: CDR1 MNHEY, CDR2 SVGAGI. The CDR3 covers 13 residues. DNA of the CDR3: TGTGCCAGCGATGACAGCATACTCTACGAGCAGTACTTC. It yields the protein CASDDSILYEQYF.

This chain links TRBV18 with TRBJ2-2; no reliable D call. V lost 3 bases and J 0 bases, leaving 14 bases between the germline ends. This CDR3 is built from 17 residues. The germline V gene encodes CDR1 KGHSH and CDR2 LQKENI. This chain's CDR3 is CASSPPPMTSNTGELFF. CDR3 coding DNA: TGTGCCAGCTCACCCCCCCCCATGACTTCGAACACCGGGGAGCTGTTTTTT.

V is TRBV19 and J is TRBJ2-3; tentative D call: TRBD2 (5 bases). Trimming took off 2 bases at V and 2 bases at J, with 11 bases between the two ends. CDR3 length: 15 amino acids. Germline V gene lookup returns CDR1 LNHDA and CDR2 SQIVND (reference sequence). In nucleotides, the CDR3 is TGTGCCAGTAGTATATTCGTGGGAGACACAGATACGCAGTATTTT. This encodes CASSIFVGDTDTQYF.

This chain's CDR3 is CAIQSGEGKNIQYF. The CDR3, as DNA: TGTGCCATTCAGTCAGGGGAAGGCAAAAACATTCAGTACTTC. The genes are TRBV5-4 and TRBJ2-4; a weak D match, TRBD1 (6 bases). CDR3 length equals 14 residues. CDR1 is SGHNT and CDR2 is YYREEE in the germline V gene (reference sequence). Deletions cut 9 bases from V and 3 bases from J, with 16 bases between.

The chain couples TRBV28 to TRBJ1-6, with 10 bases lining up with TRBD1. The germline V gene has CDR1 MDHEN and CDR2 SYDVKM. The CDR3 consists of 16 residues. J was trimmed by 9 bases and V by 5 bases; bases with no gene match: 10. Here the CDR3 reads CASSPRQGALGSPLHF. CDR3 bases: TGTGCCAGCAGTCCTAGACAGGGGGCACTGGGTTCACCCCTCCACTTT. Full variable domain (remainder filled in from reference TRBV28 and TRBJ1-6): DVKVTQSSRYLVKRTGEKVFLECVQDMDHENMFWYRQDPGLGLRLIYFSYDVKMKEKGDIPEGYSVSREKKERFSLILESASTNQTSMYLCASSPRQGALGSPLHFGNGTRLTVT.

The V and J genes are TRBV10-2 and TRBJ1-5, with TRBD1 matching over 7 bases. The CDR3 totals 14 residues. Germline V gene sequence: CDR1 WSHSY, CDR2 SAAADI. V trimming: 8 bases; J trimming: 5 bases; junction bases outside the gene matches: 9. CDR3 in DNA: TGCGCCAGCTCGACAGGGTTTGTATATCAGCCCCAGCATTTT. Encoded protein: CASSTGFVYQPQHF.

The CDR3 coding sequence is TGTGCCAGCAGTTTCCCGGGTACAACTAATGAAAAACTGTTTTTT. Its translation: CASSFPGTTNEKLFF. V gene TRBV28 combines with J gene TRBJ1-4; D remains unclear. The germline V gene has CDR1 MDHEN and CDR2 SYDVKM. This CDR3 is built from 15 residues. V dropped 3 bases and J dropped 0 bases, with 8 bases sitting between them.

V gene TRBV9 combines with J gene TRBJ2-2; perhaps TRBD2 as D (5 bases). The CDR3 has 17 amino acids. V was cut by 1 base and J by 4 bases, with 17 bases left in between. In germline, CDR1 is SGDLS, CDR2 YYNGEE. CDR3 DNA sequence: TGTGCCAGCAGCGTATCCCTCGGCACTAGAAGCACCGGGGAGCTGTTTTTT. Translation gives CASSVSLGTRSTGELFF.

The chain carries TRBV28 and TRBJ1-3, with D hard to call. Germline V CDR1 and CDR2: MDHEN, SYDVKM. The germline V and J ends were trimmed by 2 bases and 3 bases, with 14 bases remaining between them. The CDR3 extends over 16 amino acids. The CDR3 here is CASSLIQPLGGNTIYF. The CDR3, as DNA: TGTGCCAGCAGTTTAATACAACCTCTAGGTGGAAACACCATATATTTT.

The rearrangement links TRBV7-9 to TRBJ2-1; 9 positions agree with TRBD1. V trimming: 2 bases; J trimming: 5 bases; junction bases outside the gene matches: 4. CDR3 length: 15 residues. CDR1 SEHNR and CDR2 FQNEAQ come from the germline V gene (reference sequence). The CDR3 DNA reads TGTGCCAGCAGCTTAAGGGACAGGGCAAACAATGAGCAGTTCTTC. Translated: CASSLRDRANNEQFF. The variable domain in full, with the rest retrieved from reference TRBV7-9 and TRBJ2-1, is DTGVSQNPRHKITKRGQNVTFRCDPISEHNRLYWYRQTLGQGPEFLTYFQNEAQLEKSRLLSDRFSAERPKGSFSTLEIQRTEQGDSAMYLCASSLRDRANNEQFFGPGTRLTVL.

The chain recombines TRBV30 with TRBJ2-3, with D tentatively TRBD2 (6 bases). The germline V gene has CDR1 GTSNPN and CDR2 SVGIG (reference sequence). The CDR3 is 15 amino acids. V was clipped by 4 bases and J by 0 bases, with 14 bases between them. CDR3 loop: CAWTLGLISTDTQYF. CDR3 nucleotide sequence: TGTGCCTGGACCCTGGGACTTATCAGCACAGATACGCAGTATTTT.

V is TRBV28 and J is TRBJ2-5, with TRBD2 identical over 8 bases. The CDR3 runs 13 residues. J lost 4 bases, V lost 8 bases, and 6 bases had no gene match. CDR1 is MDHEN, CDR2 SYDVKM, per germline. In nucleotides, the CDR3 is TGTGCCAGCGGAGCGGGAGCGGGAGAGACCCAGTACTTC. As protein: CASGAGAGETQYF.

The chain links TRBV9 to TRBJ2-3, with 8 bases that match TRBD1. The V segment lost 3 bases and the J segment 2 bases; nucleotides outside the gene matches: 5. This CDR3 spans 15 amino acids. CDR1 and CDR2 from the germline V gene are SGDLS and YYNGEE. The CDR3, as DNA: TGTGCCAGCAGCGAGTACAGGGGGAACACAGATACGCAGTATTTT. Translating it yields CASSEYRGNTDTQYF.

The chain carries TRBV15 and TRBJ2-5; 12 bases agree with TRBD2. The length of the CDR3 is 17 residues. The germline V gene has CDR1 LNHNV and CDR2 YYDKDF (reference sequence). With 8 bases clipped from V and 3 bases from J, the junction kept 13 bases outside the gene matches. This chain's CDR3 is CATPGSSGRDVEETQYF. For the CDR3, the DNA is TGTGCCACCCCCGGGTCTAGCGGGAGGGATGTAGAAGAGACCCAGTACTTC. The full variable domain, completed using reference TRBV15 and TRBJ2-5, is DAMVIQNPRYQVTQFGKPVTLSCSQTLNHNVMYWYQQKSSQAPKLLFHYYDKDFNNEADTPDNFQSRRPNTSFCFLDIRSPGLGDTAMYLCATPGSSGRDVEETQYFGPGTRLLVL.